This T cell receptor beta chain was captured in a study of cytomegalovirus exposure and HLA in healthy donors. Whole-study findings and limits: When analyzed later, a missense DCLRE1C variant was found to be linked to TCR beta V- and J-gene trimming.

As concerns this clone: Antigen specificity is unknown.

The ends were cut back, 4 bases at V and 1 base at J, with 16 bases in the middle. Germline V gene sequence: CDR1 LNHDA, CDR2 SQIVND (reference sequence). CDR3 size: 16 residues. Donors were nominally healthy when sampled, though unrecorded immune exposures were likely. The PCR made use of 60 Vbeta and 13 Jbeta primers. The table came from immunoSEQ multiplex PCR; TCRdb's copy has only in-frame clones and leaves some out. The profile covers 150,000 to 200,000 clones, with around 84% appearing a single time and about 2% taken by the ten largest. The sequencing sample was made of PBMCs. The sequence derives from a man younger than 30 in good health and CMV-seropositive. V gene TRBV19 combines with J gene TRBJ2-5; tentative D call: TRBD1 (6 bases). The CDR3 region is CASSTGTHIPQETQYF. The CDR3 DNA sequence: TGTGCCAGTAGTACCGGGACACACATTCCCCAAGAGACCCAGTACTTC.